This T cell receptor beta chain derives from a study of vaccination and CD4 T cells after COVID-19. Overall study: At a median approximately 100 days (range 35 to 161) after diagnosis, post-COVID samples were drawn. Cultures designated as controls were supplied with a CEFX pool, an HIV-1 Nef pool, or no peptide. Study-level findings and limits: Median approximately 90% of reactive clones detected in convalescent patients emerged only post-vaccination.

Germline V CDR1 and CDR2: SGHNT, YYREEE (reference sequence). V was pared by 4 bases and J by 0 bases, with 10 bases between. The CDR3 loop spans 14 amino acids. Indicated treatment: approximately nine-day PBMC culture with coronavirus spike peptide pools or control peptides (ViraFEST assay). Replacement of half the medium with fresh IL-2 medium took place on days 3 and 7. Note on this clonotype: The antigen remains unidentified.

The Oncomine TCR Beta short-read assay was applied to DNA of cultured CD4+ T cells. TCRdb reprocessed the PCR reads via MiXCR and lists one record per CDR3 protein. Of about 20,000 distinct CDR3 sequences in the sample, 45% to 60% were seen once. The sequence was collected from a human donor who had recovered from COVID-19. The rearrangement links TRBV5-4 to TRBJ1-1, with D hard to call. The specimen sequenced was CD4+ T cells from blood, cultured in vitro. The CDR3 loop is CASSQDPLNTEAFF. CDR3 bases: TGTGCCAGCAGCCAGGACCCTCTGAACACTGAAGCTTTCTTT.